This paragraph covers one T cell receptor beta chain sequence. PCR used 60 Vbeta primers and 13 Jbeta primers. Sequencing was performed with immunoSEQ multiplex PCR; in TCRdb, only in-frame clones are kept and a portion is missing. This sample yields about 200,000 clones, of which under 90% are seen a single time; 0.075% to 0.1% belongs to the top ten. The data originate from a study of cytomegalovirus exposure and HLA in healthy donors. This clonotype was sampled from a boy between 2 and 10 years old in good health and CMV-seronegative. Sample: PBMCs.

CDR3 in amino acids: CSVGRQGSTDTQYF. Here the CDR3 DNA reads TGCAGCGTTGGCCGGCAGGGTTCGACAGATACGCAGTATTTT. This chain connects TRBV29-1 to TRBJ2-3; TRBD1 is a possible D gene (5 bases). The germline V and J ends were trimmed by 4 bases and 3 bases, with 14 bases remaining between them. The CDR3 runs 14 residues. CDR1 is SQVTM, CDR2 ANQGSEA, per germline.